The 12 T cell receptor beta chains presented below share a single source sample, sequenced in a study of blood T cells in healthy people across ages. The second PCR ran roughly 7 to 12 cycles with a sample-barcoded 5' primer and J-beta primers. TCRdb processed the 5' RACE reads anew with MiXCR; each CDR3 protein has one entry. Here the sample spans 800,000 or so distinct CDR3 sequences, 25% being singletons. These same data were also listed under a study on T cells of mothers and their children.

The specimen sequenced was blood. These receptors all come from a boy aged 10-17 years in good health.

The chain carries TRBV10-3 and TRBJ2-1; no reliable D call. The DNA end is a closer match to TRBJ2-5, so the J assignment may be wrong. The CDR3 length is 11 residues. CDR1 is ENHRY, CDR2 SYGVKD, per germline. The CDR3 DNA follows: TGTGCCACCAAAGACTTAGAGACCCAGTACTTC. Its protein is CATKDLETQYF.

In its sample, this clonotype was seen a few times. The V gene is TRBV12-3 or TRBV12-4, the J gene TRBJ1-2, with D perhaps matching TRBD1 (6 bases). The CDR3 loop spans 14 amino acids. Trimming cost V 3 bases and J 3 bases, with 11 bases left between them. The CDR3, as DNA: TGTGCCAGCAGTTTTGGAGGGGGGTACTATGGCTACACCTTC. This translates into CASSFGGGYYGYTF.

The CDR3 DNA reads as TGTGCCTGGAGTCCCCCACGGCGGGCGTCGGGAGCTTTCTTT. Encoded protein: CAWSPPRRASGAFF. The rearrangement joins TRBV30 to TRBJ1-1, with D unclear. Germline loops: CDR1 GTSNPN, CDR2 SVGIG (reference sequence). The CDR3 is 14 residues long. V lost 2 bases to trimming and J lost 10 bases, with 20 bases between them. Complete variable domain (other parts from reference TRBV30 and TRBJ1-1): SQTIHQWPATLVQPVGSPLSLECTVEGTSNPNLYWYRQAAGRGLQLLFYSVGIGQISSEVPQNLSASRPQDRQFILSSKKLLLSDSGFYLCAWSPPRRASGAFFGQGTRLTVV.

This clonotype was counted many times. This sequence joins TRBV24-1 and TRBJ2-5, with a possible D match to TRBD2 (6 bases). V lost 3 bases to trimming and J lost 1 base, with 11 bases between them. The germline V gene has CDR1 KGHDR and CDR2 SFDVKD. The CDR3 totals 15 residues. CDR3 in amino acids: CATSDPRGPQETQYF. In nucleotides, the CDR3 is TGTGCCACCAGTGATCCGCGGGGACCCCAAGAGACCCAGTACTTC.

The rearrangement joins TRBV30 to TRBJ2-7; the match to TRBD1 covers 9 bases. J lost 0 bases, V lost 0 bases, and 3 bases had no gene match. CDR3 length: 15 residues. CDR1 and CDR2 (germline): GTSNPN, SVGIG (reference sequence). CDR3 in amino acids: CAWSVTGGYSYEQYF. The CDR3 DNA sequence: TGTGCCTGGAGTGTGACAGGGGGTTACTCCTACGAGCAGTACTTC.

CDR3 sequence: CSAKGIPGAGETQYF. CDR3 nucleotides: TGCAGTGCTAAAGGAATCCCGGGCGCGGGAGAGACCCAGTACTTC. This chain uses TRBV20-1 with TRBJ2-5; tentative D call: TRBD2 (5 bases). In germline, CDR1 is DFQATT, CDR2 SNEGSKA (reference sequence). This CDR3 contains 15 residues. V shed 4 bases and J shed 4 bases, with 19 bases lying between them.

The chain uses TRBV4-1 and TRBJ2-5; no definite D call. Trimming cost V 0 bases and J 2 bases, with 10 bases left between them. This CDR3 comprises 15 residues. Germline V gene lookup returns CDR1 MGHRA and CDR2 YSYEKL. CDR3 coding DNA: TGCGCCAGCAGCCAAGATTGGCTCAGTCAAGAGACCCAGTACTTC. Residues: CASSQDWLSQETQYF.

The chain has TRBV7-8 and TRBJ2-3; no definite D call. Per the germline V gene, CDR1 is SGHVS and CDR2 is FQNEAQ. The CDR3 totals 16 residues. The V and J ends lost 1 base and 1 base respectively, with 12 bases between them. CDR3 sequence (DNA): TGTGCCAGCAGCTTAGGAGTGGCGGCCCGCACAGATACGCAGTATTTT. Translated, it gives CASSLGVAARTDTQYF.

In this sample, this clonotype turned up a few times. This CDR3 reads CSARDSAGGRKTQYF. The CDR3 DNA sequence: TGCAGTGCTAGAGACAGCGCGGGAGGGCGGAAGACCCAGTACTTC. The chain links TRBV20-1 to TRBJ2-5, with TRBD2 matching over 9 bases. Looked up from germline, CDR1 is DFQATT and CDR2 is SNEGSKA (reference sequence). This CDR3 comprises 15 residues. V shed 0 bases, J shed 6 bases, and the junction held 8 bases outside the gene matches.

This clonotype was seen a handful of times. The chain carries TRBV2 and TRBJ2-5; D may match TRBD1 or TRBD2 (6 bases each). The V end was cut by 4 bases, the J end by 5 bases, with 20 bases between. CDR1 SNHLY and CDR2 FYNNEI come from the germline V gene. This CDR3 comprises 16 residues. The CDR3 region has the DNA TGTGCCAGCAGTGGGGGGGCGACCCCACCCCTGGAGACCCAGTACTTC. Translating it yields CASSGGATPPLETQYF.

This clonotype appeared a few times. The V call is TRBV6-2 or TRBV6-3, the J call TRBJ1-1, with TRBD1 matching 7 bases. Germline V lookup: CDR1 MNHEY, CDR2 SVGEGT. The V segment lost 11 bases and the J segment 0 bases; nucleotides outside the gene matches: 6. CDR3 length: 13 residues. The CDR3 reads CAGNRGMNTEAFF. The CDR3 DNA follows: TGTGCCGGAAACAGGGGCATGAACACTGAAGCTTTCTTT.

The chain employs TRBV27 and TRBJ1-6; D remains ambiguous. In germline, CDR1 is MNHEY, CDR2 SMNVEV (reference sequence). This CDR3 spans 15 amino acids. V lost 5 bases, J lost 0 bases, and 8 bases lay in between. CDR3 DNA sequence: TGTGCCAGCAGTGGGCGAAGCTCCTATAATTCACCCCTCCACTTT. This sequence encodes CASSGRSSYNSPLHF.